The following is a TCR beta chain sequence with its context. Its specificity is not known. As for the donors, each was a healthy bone marrow donor. V lost 6 bases to trimming and J lost 6 bases, with 9 bases between them. The CDR3 has 12 amino acids. Germline CDR1 MNHNS, CDR2 SASEGT. Amplification used 60 Vbeta primers and 13 Jbeta primers. The table came from immunoSEQ multiplex PCR; TCRdb's copy has only in-frame clones and leaves some out. The top ten clones hold about 2.5% of a sample with 180,000 or so clones, 72% of them seen once. These data come from a study of cytomegalovirus exposure and HLA in healthy donors. Whole-study results and caveats: In a later analysis, several top co-occurrence clusters appeared linked to parvovirus B19, influenza, CMV and Epstein-Barr virus. A few V segments could not be told apart, such as TRBV6-2 and TRBV6-3, and were left out. A list of 150 or so TCR beta chains associated with cytomegalovirus was given.

Sequences were obtained from PBMCs. V gene TRBV6-1 combines with J gene TRBJ2-1, with D maybe TRBD2 (6 bases). This clonotype was sampled from a human donor in good health. CDR3 residues: CASSHGSNEQFF. Here the CDR3 DNA reads TGTGCCAGCAGCCACGGGAGCAATGAGCAGTTCTTC.